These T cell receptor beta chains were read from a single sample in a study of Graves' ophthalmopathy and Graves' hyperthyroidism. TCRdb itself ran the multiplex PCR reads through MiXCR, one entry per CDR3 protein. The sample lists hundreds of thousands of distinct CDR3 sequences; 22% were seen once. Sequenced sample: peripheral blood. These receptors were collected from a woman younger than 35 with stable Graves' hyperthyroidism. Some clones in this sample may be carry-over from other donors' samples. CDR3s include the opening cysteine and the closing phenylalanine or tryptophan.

CASSLATSGRNTGELFF	TRBJ2-2	TRBV28
CASSPFSGNTDTQYF	TRBJ2-3	TRBV28
CASSQGNSGETQYF	TRBJ2-5	TRBV4-1
CASSFHRAAETQYF	TRBJ2-5	TRBV7-8
CSAVGTSGRQETQYF	TRBJ2-5	TRBV20-1
CASSPRTGVNYEQYF	TRBJ2-7	TRBV5-1
CSASDPPPPATVGYTF	TRBJ1-2	TRBV20-1
CASSVDSRTSSYEQYF	TRBJ2-7	TRBV9
CATNRGMNTEAFF	TRBJ1-1	TRBV10-3
CASSPLGMNTEAFF	TRBJ1-1	TRBV18
CASSETDFGGYTF	TRBJ1-2	TRBV6-1
CASSPAGRDGYTF	TRBJ1-2	TRBV28
CASRTGLDPYEQYF	TRBJ2-7	TRBV6-1
CSARVRDYNSPLHF	TRBJ1-6	TRBV20-1
CASSFEKNRAEAFF	TRBJ1-1	TRBV7-9
CASSSTSGSGEQYF	TRBJ2-7	TRBV12-3/TRBV12-4
CASSLRKGLYEQYF	TRBJ2-7	TRBV7-2
CASSLRQKDGYTF	TRBJ1-2	TRBV13
CASSNSEHTGELFF	TRBJ2-2	TRBV12-3/TRBV12-4
CASIPTGTGAEAFF	TRBJ1-1	TRBV19
CASTEGRGQETRYF	TRBJ2-5	TRBV6-1
CASSPGQRDSPLHF	TRBJ1-6	TRBV18
CASSFTAGELFF	TRBJ2-2	TRBV27
CASRGTGPKEQYF	TRBJ2-7	TRBV2
CGARELLAGELFF	TRBJ2-2	TRBV20-1